Listed here are 26 T cell receptor beta chains from one sample, sequenced in a study of CD4 T cells in relation to SARS-CoV-2 and coronaviruses. The unexposed donors gave CD4+ T cells in about 2011-2019, prior to COVID-19. Assay: immunoSEQ multiplex PCR; the TCRdb copy retains only in-frame clones and omits some. The sample includes 68,000 or so clones, 85% to 95% of them seen just once. Sequenced sample: naive CD4+ T cells from PBMCs. The subset was: naive CD4+ T cells isolated by negative enrichment. The source of these receptors is a human donor in good health.

The chain uses TRBV19 and TRBJ2-7; D call uncertain. The CDR3 extends over 14 amino acids. Deletions cut 7 bases from V and 2 bases from J, with 15 bases between. Germline values: CDR1 LNHDA, CDR2 SQIVND (reference sequence). For the CDR3, the DNA is TGTGCCAGTATGTCCCGGTTGCCGCCCTACGAGCAGTACTTC. Translated, it gives CASMSRLPPYEQYF.

This clone was seen a single time. This sequence joins TRBV11-2 and TRBJ2-7; D perhaps matches TRBD1 (5 bases). V was cut by 1 base and J by 6 bases, with 13 bases left in between. Germline lookup yields CDR1 SGHAT and CDR2 FQNNGV. This CDR3 has 14 amino acids. This CDR3 is CASSLVGRVTEQYF. The CDR3 DNA is TGTGCCAGCAGCTTAGTTGGCAGGGTTACCGAGCAGTACTTC.

The chain links TRBV6-1 to TRBJ1-6, with 7 bases that match TRBD1. Looked up from germline, CDR1 is MNHNS and CDR2 is SASEGT. This CDR3 has 17 amino acids. Germline trimming cut 6 bases from V and 9 bases from J; bases unmatched to any gene: 17. The CDR3 bases are TGTGCCAGCAGCGAAAGGTCAACAGGGGTGGTGGGTTCACCCCTCCACTTT. This encodes CASSERSTGVVGSPLHF.

The table lists this clone with a count of one. J is TRBJ2-3 and V is TRBV10-3, with D maybe TRBD2 (6 bases). Germline loops: CDR1 ENHRY, CDR2 SYGVKD. The CDR3 length is 17 residues. Trimming left V 4 bases short and J 0 bases short, with 17 bases between. The CDR3 DNA sequence: TGTGCCATCAGTGGTGCGGGACTCCGGATTAGCACAGATACGCAGTATTTT. Encoded protein: CAISGAGLRISTDTQYF.

The rearrangement links TRBV5-5 to TRBJ1-4; D might be TRBD1 (6 bases). CDR3 length: 15 residues. V gave up 4 bases and J gave up 6 bases, with 16 bases separating them. From germline, CDR1 is SGHKS and CDR2 YYEKEE (reference sequence). In DNA, the CDR3 is TGTGCCAGCAGCCCCCGTGGAGGGGGGCATGAAAAACTGTTTTTT. The encoded protein is CASSPRGGGHEKLFF.

This rearrangement joins TRBV19 to TRBJ2-5; D is undetermined. Trimming took 6 bases from V and 2 from J, leaving 10 bases between them. This CDR3 has 13 amino acids. Germline V gives CDR1 LNHDA, CDR2 SQIVND (reference sequence). The CDR3 bases are TGTGCCAGTAGCGTGGGGATGCAAGAGACCCAGTACTTC. It encodes CASSVGMQETQYF.

This chain joins TRBV2 and TRBJ2-3; tentative D call: TRBD2 (6 bases). The V gene lost 4 bases and the J gene lost 2 bases, with 13 bases spanning the gap. The CDR3 spans 15 residues. The germline V gene has CDR1 SNHLY and CDR2 FYNNEI. The CDR3, as DNA: TGTGCCAGCAGTGGGGACTCGCCTCTCACAGATACGCAGTATTTT. Its translation is CASSGDSPLTDTQYF.

The V and J genes are TRBV6-5 and TRBJ1-6, with D perhaps TRBD1 (6 bases). Trimming shortened V by 6 bases and J by 2 bases, and 8 bases separated the two germline ends. The CDR3 covers 14 residues. Germline V gives CDR1 MNHEY, CDR2 SVGAGI. In DNA, the CDR3 is TGTGCCAGCAGCGCAGGGGCCTATAATTCACCCCTCCACTTT. This gives the protein CASSAGAYNSPLHF.

The gene calls are TRBV9 and TRBJ2-7; 9 bases line up with TRBD2. Germline CDR1 SGDLS, CDR2 YYNGEE. The length of the CDR3 is 15 residues. V was clipped by 3 bases and J by 4 bases; unmatched bases: 8. CDR3 loop: CASSGYSGGHYEQYF. Here the CDR3 DNA reads TGTGCCAGCAGCGGGTATAGCGGGGGTCATTACGAGCAGTACTTC.

The chain uses TRBV7-3 and TRBJ2-1; D is possibly TRBD2 (5 bases). Between the trimmed V and J ends, which lost 2 bases and 4 bases, there was a span of 12 bases. Germline CDR1 reads SGHTA; CDR2 reads FQGTGA. The CDR3 is 15 amino acids. The CDR3 here is CASSLQAENYNEQFF. Here the CDR3 DNA reads TGTGCCAGCAGCTTACAAGCGGAGAATTACAATGAGCAGTTCTTC.

This rearrangement joins TRBV5-1 to TRBJ2-2; possible D gene TRBD2, 7 bases. The CDR3 is made up of 16 amino acids. The V gene lost 4 bases and the J gene lost 7 bases, with 20 bases spanning the gap. The germline CDR1 and CDR2 sequences are SGHRS and YFSETQ. CDR3 region: CASSPRRGGANGELFF. CDR3 nucleotides: TGCGCCAGCAGCCCCCGGCGAGGGGGGGCTAACGGGGAGCTGTTTTTT.

V usage is TRBV5-4 and J usage is TRBJ2-5, with 9 bases that match TRBD1. CDR1 and CDR2 from the germline V gene are SGHNT and YYREEE (reference sequence). The CDR3 loop spans 15 amino acids. The V gene end was trimmed by 4 bases and the J gene end by 5 bases; junction bases not matched to a gene: 9. The CDR3 sequence: CASSAGTGRLETQYF. For the CDR3, the DNA is TGTGCCAGCAGCGCGGGGACAGGGAGGTTGGAGACCCAGTACTTC.

This sequence joins TRBV5-4 and TRBJ2-7; D not resolved. CDR3 length: 13 residues. Germline-derived CDR1 and CDR2 are SGHNT and YYREEE (reference sequence). Trimming cost V 2 bases and J 1 base, with 7 bases left between them. The CDR3 nucleotides are TGTGCCAGCAGCTTTCACCTTTCCTACGAGCAGTACTTC. Its translation is CASSFHLSYEQYF.

This chain uses TRBV3-1 (or the pseudogene TRBV3-2) with TRBJ1-2; unclear D gene. Germline V gives CDR1 LGHDT, CDR2 YNNKEL (reference sequence). The CDR3 length is 13 residues. The germline V and J ends were trimmed by 0 bases and 9 bases, with 11 bases remaining between them. This CDR3 is CASSQDRRRSYTF. The CDR3 bases are TGTGCCAGCAGCCAAGATCGACGGCGAAGCTACACCTTC.

The chain links TRBV27 to TRBJ2-6; a possible D gene is TRBD1 (6 bases). This CDR3 has 15 amino acids. Germline CDR1 reads MNHEY; CDR2 reads SMNVEV (reference sequence). V was shortened by 5 bases and J by 4 bases, with 12 bases between the two germline ends. For the CDR3, the DNA is TGTGCCAGCAGTACAACAGGGTACGGGGCCAACGTCCTGACTTTC. It encodes CASSTTGYGANVLTF.

This clone has only one observation. This rearrangement joins TRBV6-2 or TRBV6-3 to TRBJ2-1, with D possibly matching TRBD1 (5 bases). Germline lookup yields CDR1 MNHEY and CDR2 SVGEGT. The CDR3 is 14 amino acids. V dropped 6 bases and J dropped 4 bases, with 13 bases sitting between them. The CDR3 loop is CASSRQHQYNEQFF. CDR3 bases: TGTGCCAGCAGCCGACAGCACCAATACAATGAGCAGTTCTTC.

This clone has just one count. The chain recombines TRBV6-5 with TRBJ2-7; 7 positions match TRBD2. Germline V lookup: CDR1 MNHEY, CDR2 SVGAGI. There are 14 residues in the CDR3. Unmatched junction bases numbered 7, after V lost 2 bases and J lost 6 bases. The chain's CDR3 is CASSYPGRKGEQYF. The CDR3 DNA reads as TGTGCCAGCAGTTACCCCGGGAGGAAGGGCGAGCAGTACTTC.

This chain links TRBV6-5 with TRBJ1-5, with D unresolved. The CDR3 totals 14 residues. V lost 0 bases, J lost 6 bases, and 9 bases lay in between. In germline, CDR1 is MNHEY, CDR2 SVGAGI. CDR3 residues: CASSYSMVVQPQHF. The CDR3 nucleotides are TGTGCCAGCAGTTACTCCATGGTAGTTCAGCCCCAGCATTTT.

The chain couples TRBV18 to TRBJ1-6; D may be TRBD1 (5 bases). In germline, CDR1 is KGHSH, CDR2 LQKENI. This CDR3 comprises 18 residues. V was cut by 1 base and J by 6 bases, with 19 bases left in between. CDR3 amino acids: CASSPLPRGGAPNSPLHF. Written as DNA, the CDR3 is TGTGCCAGCTCACCACTCCCTAGGGGCGGGGCTCCTAATTCACCCCTCCACTTT.

The chain recombines TRBV27 with TRBJ1-1; 7 bases align to TRBD1. This CDR3 is 16 amino acids long. The germline CDR1 and CDR2 sequences are MNHEY and SMNVEV (reference sequence). The junction had 10 bases not matched to a gene; V was cut back by 6 bases and J by 0 bases. The CDR3 bases are TGTGCCAGCAGCCCACCCCACAGGGGCTTGAACACTGAAGCTTTCTTT. Protein: CASSPPHRGLNTEAFF.

The rearrangement uses TRBV7-6 and TRBJ2-5; TRBD2 is a possible D gene (7 bases). Trimming left V 5 bases short and J 5 bases short, with 18 bases between. The V gene's germline CDR1 is SGHVS and CDR2 FNYEAQ. The CDR3 covers 15 residues. The CDR3 nucleotides are TGTGCCAGCAGCCCGAGGGGGGGGCGCGGGGAGACCCAGTACTTC. As protein: CASSPRGGRGETQYF.

The chain carries TRBV7-7 and TRBJ2-1; 8 bases align to TRBD2. Germline V gives CDR1 SSHAT, CDR2 FNYEAQ (reference sequence). The CDR3 totals 16 residues. V gave up 4 bases and J gave up 0 bases; unmatched junction bases: 5. The CDR3 DNA sequence: TGTGCCAGCAGCTCTCTAGCGGGTAGCTCCTACAATGAGCAGTTCTTC. Protein product: CASSSLAGSSYNEQFF.

The rearrangement links TRBV6-2 or TRBV6-3 to TRBJ2-7; D remains ambiguous. This CDR3 is built from 12 residues. V was trimmed by 2 bases and J by 2 bases, leaving 4 bases between them. The germline V gene encodes CDR1 MNHEY and CDR2 SVGEGT. The CDR3 region is CASSYPTYEQYF. DNA for the CDR3: TGTGCCAGCAGTTACCCTACCTACGAGCAGTACTTC.

CDR3 in DNA: TGTGCCAGCAGGCGTGGACAGGGAGAAGCCGGGGAGCTGTTTTTT. This codes for CASRRGQGEAGELFF. V usage is TRBV5-4 and J usage is TRBJ2-2; TRBD1 agrees at 8 bases. This CDR3 is built from 15 residues. The trim removed 5 bases at V and 6 bases at J, leaving 9 bases unmatched. From germline, CDR1 is SGHNT and CDR2 YYREEE (reference sequence).

The J gene is TRBJ2-1, the V gene TRBV10-3; 9 bases match TRBD2. CDR3 size: 15 residues. V gave up 3 bases and J gave up 4 bases; unmatched junction bases: 4. CDR1 and CDR2 (germline): ENHRY, SYGVKD. CDR3 protein: CAISDQREAYNEQFF. CDR3 nucleotide sequence: TGTGCCATCAGTGACCAGCGGGAGGCTTACAATGAGCAGTTCTTC.

V usage is TRBV28 and J usage is TRBJ1-4; D possibly corresponds to TRBD1 (6 bases). Germline assignment: CDR1 MDHEN and CDR2 SYDVKM. The CDR3 contains 14 residues. Trimming removed 7 bases from V and 6 bases from J, with 15 bases in between. Written as DNA, the CDR3 is TGTGCCAGCACCGCCGGGGGCGTCTATGAAAAACTGTTTTTT. Translation: CASTAGGVYEKLFF.